Sequencing of this T cell receptor (beta chain) was carried out in a study of control samples from healthy donors and cancer patients. Sequencing was performed with immunoSEQ multiplex PCR; in TCRdb, only in-frame clones are kept and a portion is missing. The sample consists of over 150,000 clones, 90% to 95% of them appearing once. This receptor was obtained from a man younger than 30 in good health. The sequenced sample was blood.

CDR3 residues: CASRTDFSSYEQYF. The CDR3 region has the DNA TGTGCCAGTAGGACGGATTTTAGCTCCTACGAGCAGTACTTC. The chain employs TRBV19 and TRBJ2-7; D is unclear. Trimming removed 6 bases at V and 0 bases at J, with 12 bases between. Germline V lookup: CDR1 LNHDA, CDR2 SQIVND (reference sequence). CDR3 length: 14 amino acids.